The sequence of this T cell receptor (beta chain) was determined in a study of blood T cells in healthy people across ages. Then a second PCR, running roughly 7 to 12 cycles, was carried out with a sample-barcoded 5' primer and a J-beta primer mix. Each cDNA molecule received a tag from a template-switch adaptor that had 12 random nucleotides. TCRdb passed the 5' RACE reads through MiXCR, listing each CDR3 protein once. The table has approximately 670,000 distinct CDR3 sequences, roughly 41% seen once; the top ten hold around 30%. The CDR3 has 15 amino acids. V gave up 5 bases and J gave up 7 bases, with 17 bases separating them. Germline loops: CDR1 SGHTA, CDR2 FQGNSA.

The V and J genes are TRBV7-2 and TRBJ1-4, with D perhaps TRBD1 (5 bases). The material sequenced was blood. The sequence came from a man older than 75 in good health. The CDR3 DNA follows: TGTGCCAGCAGCCTCTTGGGGACGCACGGTGAAAAACTGTTTTTT. It encodes CASSLLGTHGEKLFF. Together with reference TRBV7-2 and TRBJ1-4, the CDR3 gives the full variable domain: GAGVSQSPSNKVTEKGKDVELRCDPISGHTALYWYRQSLGQGLEFLIYFQGNSAPDKSGLPSDRFSAERTGGSVSTLTIQRTQQEDSAVYLCASSLLGTHGEKLFFGSGTQLSVL.